This T cell receptor (beta chain) derives from a study of shared clonotypes between healthy human individuals. Study results and limitations: What rarefaction showed was incomplete sorted-subset sequencing despite large depth.

The CDR3 loop spans 18 amino acids. The V segment lost 5 bases and the J segment 0 bases; nucleotides outside the gene matches: 7. Germline V gene lookup returns CDR1 SEHNR and CDR2 FQNEAQ (reference sequence). This clone was counted a few times. The antigen is not known. Here immunoSEQ multiplex PCR was the method, and the copy in TCRdb shows in-frame clones only, minus some. Of about 1 million clones listed, around 78% are singletons. The sequence was collected from a man aged 18 to 29 in good health. Some clones in this sample may be carry-over from other donors' samples. The sample was memory CD4+ T cells from PBMCs. As to subset: CD45RA-negative fraction. V and J are TRBV7-9 and TRBJ2-4; TRBD2 matches 13 bases. The CDR3 nucleotides are TGTGCCAGCAGCCTGGGACTAGCGGGGCCACTAGCCAAAAACATTCAGTACTTC. Amino acids: CASSLGLAGPLAKNIQYF.